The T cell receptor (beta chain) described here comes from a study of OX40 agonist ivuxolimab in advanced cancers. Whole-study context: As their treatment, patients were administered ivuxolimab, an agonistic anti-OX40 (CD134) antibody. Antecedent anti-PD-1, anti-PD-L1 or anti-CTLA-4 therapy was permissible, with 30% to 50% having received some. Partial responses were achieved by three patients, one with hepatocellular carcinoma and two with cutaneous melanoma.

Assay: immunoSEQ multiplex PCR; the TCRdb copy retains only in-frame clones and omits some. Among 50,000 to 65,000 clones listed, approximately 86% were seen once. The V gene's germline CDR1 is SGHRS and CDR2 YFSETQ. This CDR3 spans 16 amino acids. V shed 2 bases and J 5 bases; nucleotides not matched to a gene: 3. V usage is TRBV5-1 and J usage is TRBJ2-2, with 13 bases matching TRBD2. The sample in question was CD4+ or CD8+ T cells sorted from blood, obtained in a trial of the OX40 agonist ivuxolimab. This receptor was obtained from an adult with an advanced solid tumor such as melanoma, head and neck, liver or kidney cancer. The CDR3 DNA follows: TGCGCCAGCAGCTTAGGACTAGCGGGAGAAACCGGGGAGCTGTTTTTT. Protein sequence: CASSLGLAGETGELFF.